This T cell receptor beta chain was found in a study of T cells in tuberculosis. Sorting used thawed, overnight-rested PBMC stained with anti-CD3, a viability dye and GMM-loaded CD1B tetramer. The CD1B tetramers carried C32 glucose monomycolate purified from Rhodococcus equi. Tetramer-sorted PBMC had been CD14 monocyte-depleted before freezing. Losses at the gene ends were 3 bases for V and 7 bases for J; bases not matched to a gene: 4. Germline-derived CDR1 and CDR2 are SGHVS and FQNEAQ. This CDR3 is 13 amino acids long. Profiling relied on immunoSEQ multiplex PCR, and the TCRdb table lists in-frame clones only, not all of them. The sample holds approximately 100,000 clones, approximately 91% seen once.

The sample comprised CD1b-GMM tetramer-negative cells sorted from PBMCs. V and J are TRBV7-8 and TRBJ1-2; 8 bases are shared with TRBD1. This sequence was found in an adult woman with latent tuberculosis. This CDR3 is CASSFDRGGGYTF. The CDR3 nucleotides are TGTGCCAGCAGCTTCGACAGGGGCGGTGGCTACACCTTC.